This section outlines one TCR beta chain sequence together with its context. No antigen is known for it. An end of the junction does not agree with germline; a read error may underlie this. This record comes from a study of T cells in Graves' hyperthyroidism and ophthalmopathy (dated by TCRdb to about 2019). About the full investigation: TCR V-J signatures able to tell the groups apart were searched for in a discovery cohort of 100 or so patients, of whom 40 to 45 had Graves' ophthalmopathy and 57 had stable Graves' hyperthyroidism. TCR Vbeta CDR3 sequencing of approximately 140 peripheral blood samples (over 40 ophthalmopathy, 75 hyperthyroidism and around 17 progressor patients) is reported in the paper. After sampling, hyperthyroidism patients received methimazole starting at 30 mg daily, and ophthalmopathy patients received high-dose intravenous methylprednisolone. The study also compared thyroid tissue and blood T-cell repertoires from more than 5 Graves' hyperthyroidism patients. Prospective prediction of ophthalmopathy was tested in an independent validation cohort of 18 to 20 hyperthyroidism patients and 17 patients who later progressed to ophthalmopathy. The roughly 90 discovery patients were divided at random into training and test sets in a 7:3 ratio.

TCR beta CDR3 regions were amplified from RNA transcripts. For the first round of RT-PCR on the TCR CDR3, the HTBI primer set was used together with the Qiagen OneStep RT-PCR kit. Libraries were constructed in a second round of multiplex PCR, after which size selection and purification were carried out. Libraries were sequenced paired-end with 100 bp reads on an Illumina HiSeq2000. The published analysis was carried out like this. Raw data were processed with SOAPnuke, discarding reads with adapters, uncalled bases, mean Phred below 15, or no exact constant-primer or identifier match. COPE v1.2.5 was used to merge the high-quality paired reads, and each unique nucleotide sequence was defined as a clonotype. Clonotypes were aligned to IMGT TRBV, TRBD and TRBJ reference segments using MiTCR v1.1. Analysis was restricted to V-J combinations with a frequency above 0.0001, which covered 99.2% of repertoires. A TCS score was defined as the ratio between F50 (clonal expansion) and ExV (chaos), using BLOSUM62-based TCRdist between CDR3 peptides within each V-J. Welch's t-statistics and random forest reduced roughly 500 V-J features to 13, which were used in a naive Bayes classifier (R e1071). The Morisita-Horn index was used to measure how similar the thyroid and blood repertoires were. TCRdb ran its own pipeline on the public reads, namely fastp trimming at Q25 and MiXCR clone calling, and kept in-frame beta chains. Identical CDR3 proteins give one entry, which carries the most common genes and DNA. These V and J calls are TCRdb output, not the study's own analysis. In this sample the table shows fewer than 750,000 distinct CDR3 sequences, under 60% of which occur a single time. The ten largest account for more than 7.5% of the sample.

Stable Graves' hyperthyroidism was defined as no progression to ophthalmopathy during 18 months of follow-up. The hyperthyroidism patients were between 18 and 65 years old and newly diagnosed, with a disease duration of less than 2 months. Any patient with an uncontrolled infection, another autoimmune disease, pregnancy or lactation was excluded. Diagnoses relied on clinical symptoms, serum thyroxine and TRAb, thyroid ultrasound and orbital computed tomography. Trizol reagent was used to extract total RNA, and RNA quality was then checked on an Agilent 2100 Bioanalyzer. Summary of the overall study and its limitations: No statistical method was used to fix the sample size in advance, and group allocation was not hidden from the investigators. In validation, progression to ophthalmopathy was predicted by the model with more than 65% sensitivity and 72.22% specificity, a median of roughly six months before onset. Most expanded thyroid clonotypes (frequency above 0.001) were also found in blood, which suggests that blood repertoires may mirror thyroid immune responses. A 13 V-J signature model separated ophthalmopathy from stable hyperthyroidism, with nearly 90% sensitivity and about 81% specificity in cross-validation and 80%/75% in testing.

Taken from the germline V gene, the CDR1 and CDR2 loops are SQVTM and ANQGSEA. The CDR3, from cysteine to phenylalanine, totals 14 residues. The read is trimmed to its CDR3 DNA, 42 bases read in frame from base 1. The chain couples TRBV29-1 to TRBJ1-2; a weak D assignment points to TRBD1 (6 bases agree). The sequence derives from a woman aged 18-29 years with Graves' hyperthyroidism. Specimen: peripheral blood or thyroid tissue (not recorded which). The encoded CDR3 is CSVEVTRQVYGHTF. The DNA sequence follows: TGCAGCGTTGAAGTAACCCGACAGGTATATGGCCACACCTTC.